These 14 T cell receptor beta chains were all obtained from the same sample, sequenced in a study of T cells in women clearing cervical HPV infection. Repertoires were generated with immunoSEQ multiplex PCR, while TCRdb's copy carries only in-frame clones and drops some. The ten most abundant clones cover 7.6% of a sample with approximately 44,000 clones. Source material: blood buffy coat. These TCRs come from a woman aged 18-70 years with a cervical HPV16 infection that either progressed to CIN3+ or cleared (not recorded which).

Regarding this clone: The CDR3 end falls 3 residues outside the read, so it is completed with the germline J gene. The rearrangement joins TRBV2 to TRBJ1-5; TRBD1 matches at 12 bases. Germline-derived CDR1 and CDR2 are SNHLY and FYNNEI. J was trimmed by 4 bases and V by 4 bases; bases with no gene match: 5. This CDR3 has 16 amino acids. Incomplete CDR3 DNA: TGTGCCAGCAGTGTGGGACAGGGGGCTGGGAATCAGCCC. Its protein product is CASSVGQGAGNQP. The whole CDR3 is CASSVGQGAGNQPQHF. The variable domain in full, completed from reference TRBV2 and TRBJ1-5, reads EPEVTQTPSHQVTQMGQEVILRCVPISNHLYFYWYRQILGQKVEFLVSFYNNEISEKSEIFDDQFSVERPDGSNFTLKIRSTKLEDSAMYFCASSVGQGAGNQPQHFGDGTRLSIL.

Notes on this clone: With the read ending 3 residues before the CDR3 end, the germline J gene is used to fill in that end. The chain uses TRBV2 and TRBJ1-6; TRBD1 is a possible D gene (6 bases). Deletions cut 6 bases from V and 5 bases from J, with 14 bases between. The CDR3 loop spans 15 amino acids. The germline V gene has CDR1 SNHLY and CDR2 FYNNEI. This chain's CDR3 is CASRETGLDNSPLHF. The CDR3 DNA, read in part, is TGTGCCAGCAGGGAGACAGGACTCGATAATTCACCC.

A remark on this clone: The read halts 3 residues ahead of the CDR3 end, with the missing end drawn from the germline J gene. V and J are TRBV5-5 and TRBJ1-3; D is possibly TRBD1 (5 bases). From germline, CDR1 is SGHKS and CDR2 YYEKEE (reference sequence). The CDR3 has 15 residues. Between the trimmed V and J ends, which lost 0 bases and 2 bases, there was a span of 9 bases. The sequenced part of the CDR3 DNA is TGTGCCAGCAGCTTGGCCAGGGATGCTGGAAACACC. It yields the protein CASSLARDAGNT. The full CDR3 is CASSLARDAGNTIYF.

To note about this clone: The CDR3 is cut off 3 residues early in the read; its end comes from the germline J gene. This rearrangement joins TRBV6-2 or TRBV6-3 to TRBJ1-2, with D maybe TRBD1 (6 bases). This CDR3 comprises 14 residues. Germline CDR1 reads MNHEY; CDR2 reads SVGEGT. V shed 4 bases and J shed 2 bases, with 11 bases lying between them. The covered CDR3 bases are TGTGCCAGCAGTTCGTGGACAGAAAACTATGGC. It is translated as CASSSWTENYG. The complete CDR3 protein is CASSSWTENYGYTF.

Concerning this clone itself: The CDR3 is cut off 3 residues early in the read; its end comes from the germline J gene. J is TRBJ2-4 and V is TRBV12-3 or TRBV12-4; 9 nucleotides match TRBD1. The V gene end was trimmed by 4 bases and the J gene end by 6 bases; junction bases not matched to a gene: 16. The CDR3 runs to 18 residues. The sequenced part of the CDR3 DNA is TGTGCCAGCAGTTCCTTGACAGGGGGAGGGTGGGGGACAAACATT. Residues: CASSSLTGGGWGTNI. The whole CDR3 sequence reads CASSSLTGGGWGTNIQYF.

Worth noting for this clone: The read stops 3 residues short of the end of the CDR3; the missing end is completed from the germline J gene. This chain joins TRBV19 and TRBJ1-1, with TRBD1 matching over 8 bases. J lost 0 bases, V lost 2 bases, and 8 bases had no gene match. Germline CDR1 reads LNHDA; CDR2 reads SQIVND (reference sequence). The CDR3 runs to 17 residues. The CDR3 spells CASSIIEDRALNTEAFF. The sequenced part of the CDR3 DNA is TGTGCCAGTAGTATAATCGAGGACAGGGCATTGAACACTGAA.

A note on this clone: The read falls 3 residues short of the CDR3 end, and the missing part is taken from the germline J gene. This chain joins TRBV18 and TRBJ2-7; 7 bases agree with TRBD2. CDR3 length: 14 residues. Germline V gene data show CDR1 as KGHSH and CDR2 as LQKENI. V lost 6 bases and J lost 3; bases outside the gene matches: 8. The CDR3 sequence is CASSGGENGYEQYF. CDR3 DNA (partial): TGTGCCAGCTCGGGGGGGGAAAACGGCTACGAG.

Remarks on this clone: With the read ending 3 residues before the CDR3 end, the germline J gene is used to fill in that end. The genes are TRBV10-2 and TRBJ1-2, with D unresolved. V lost 4 bases to trimming and J lost 3 bases, with 12 bases between them. The CDR3 runs to 14 residues. The germline V gene encodes CDR1 WSHSY and CDR2 SAAADI. CDR3 bases read: TGCGCCAGCAGTGCAGTGAGGGCAGACTATGGC. Its translation: CASSAVRADYG. The complete CDR3 reads CASSAVRADYGYTF.

CDR3 sequence reads: CASREQGFGEETQYF. Incomplete CDR3 DNA: TGTGCCAGCAGGGAACAGGGATTTGGGGAAGAGACC. V usage is TRBV12-3 or TRBV12-4 and J usage is TRBJ2-5; D perhaps matches TRBD1 (6 bases). Read sequence stops 3 residues before the CDR3 end, and the germline J gene provides the missing end. The length of the CDR3 is 15 residues. V was trimmed by 6 bases and J by 3 bases, leaving 17 bases between them.

Notes on this clone: The read ends 3 residues before the CDR3 terminus; that terminus is restored from the germline J gene. The chain uses TRBV7-8 and TRBJ2-1, with TRBD2 identical over 14 bases. Germline CDR1 and CDR2: SGHVS and FQNEAQ. The CDR3 is 17 residues long. V was clipped by 6 bases and J by 9 bases; unmatched bases: 13. CDR3 DNA (partial): TGTGCCAGCAGACTATCTGCCGGGACTAGCGGGAGAGCTGAG. It encodes CASRLSAGTSGRAE. The whole CDR3 sequence reads CASRLSAGTSGRAEQFF.

As for this clone: Coverage ceases 3 residues before the CDR3 finishes, and the germline J gene fills in the end. The gene calls are TRBV2 and TRBJ2-1, with D perhaps matching TRBD1 (6 bases). V was clipped by 6 bases and J by 0 bases, with 6 bases between them. The germline gives CDR1 SNHLY, CDR2 FYNNEI. The CDR3 length is 13 residues. The CDR3 is CASRDSSYNEQFF. The CDR3 bases that were read are TGTGCCAGCAGGGACAGCTCCTACAATGAG.

Concerning this clone: The CDR3 extends 3 residues past the end of the read, so its final part is completed from the germline J gene. The chain links TRBV23-1 to TRBJ2-1, with 10 nucleotides matching TRBD1. TRBV23-1 is assigned to the ORF class and has an uncertain function. The CDR3 sequence is 15 residues long. Trimming removed 4 bases from V and 0 bases from J; junction bases left unmatched: 0. This CDR3 reads CASSRTGGSYNEQFF. CDR3 bases read: TGCGCCAGCAGTCGGACAGGGGGCTCCTACAATGAG.

A word on this clone: From the germline J gene comes the end of the CDR3, since the read stops 3 residues before it. This chain joins TRBV10-3 and TRBJ1-3, with 7 bases that match TRBD1. Germline V gene sequence: CDR1 ENHRY, CDR2 SYGVKD. The V segment lost 7 bases and the J segment 0 bases; nucleotides outside the gene matches: 9. CDR3 length: 16 amino acids. Incomplete CDR3 DNA: TGTGCCATCACCACTGGACAGGCTGTCTCTGGAAACACC. Translation: CAITTGQAVSGNT. The complete CDR3 sequence is CAITTGQAVSGNTIYF.

A note on this clone: Read data end 3 residues before the CDR3 end; the end is taken from the germline J gene. The V and J genes are TRBV5-1 and TRBJ2-3; 13 bases fit TRBD2. Trimming at V came to 4 bases and at J to 2 bases, leaving 4 bases not matched to a gene. The CDR3 is made up of 16 amino acids. The V gene's germline CDR1 is SGHRS and CDR2 YFSETQ. CDR3 amino acids: CASSPGTSGNTDTQYF. The sequenced CDR3 bases are TGCGCCAGCAGCCCAGGGACTAGCGGGAACACAGATACG.